This T cell receptor beta chain was sequenced for a study of molecular identifiers for immune sequencing clone quantification. General study findings and limits: Clones carrying above 20 RNA copies accounted for over 99% of effector molecules, under 1% in naive cells.

The V gene lost 0 bases and the J gene lost 7 bases, with 18 bases spanning the gap. Germline assignment: CDR1 SNHLY and CDR2 FYNNEI. The CDR3 covers 16 residues. MiXCR was run by TCRdb on the PCR reads, yielding one entry per CDR3 protein. The table shows about 320,000 distinct CDR3 sequences, with about 23% occurring only once. In the case of this clonotype: Its antigen remains unidentified.

The V gene is TRBV2, the J gene TRBJ1-1; D may be TRBD1 (6 bases). This TCR derives from a human donor in good health. Some libraries in this study had Jurkat cell RNA spiked in. The source material was naive CD8+ T cells from blood, with Jurkat cell RNA spiked in. This sample's subset: FACS-sorted CD8+CD4-CCR7+CD45RA+ naive T cells. The CDR3 nucleotides read TGTGCCAGCAGTGAAGCCCGTCGTTTAGGGACACTTGAAGCTTTCTTT. Translating gives CASSEARRLGTLEAFF.